This T cell receptor beta chain was identified during a study of blood T cell repertoires in COVID-19. On the study more broadly: Sites across the United States, Italy and Spain contributed samples from acute and convalescent COVID-19. Sample material is recorded as cDNA or gDNA derived from T cells, B-cell-depleted T cells, or PBMCs.

Authors' analysis steps: Amplifying reference gene primers gave estimates of nucleated cell counts. Some clones are missing from TCRdb's copy, which holds only in-frame ones; the method was immunoSEQ multiplex PCR. V, J and clone size were drawn from that table, and D and trimming were deduced from the DNA. The sample consists of about 75,000 clones, roughly 90% of them appearing once. Germline V lookup: CDR1 SEHNR, CDR2 FQNEAQ (reference sequence). CDR3 size: 14 residues. V lost 3 bases and J lost 7; bases outside the gene matches: 1. This TCR derives from a human donor in a cohort sampled during active COVID-19. The source material was peripheral blood. The rearrangement joins TRBV7-9 to TRBJ1-4; 11 bases are shared with TRBD1. The CDR3: CASSFGTGGEKLFF. Here the CDR3 DNA reads TGTGCCAGCAGCTTCGGGACAGGGGGTGAAAAACTGTTTTTT.